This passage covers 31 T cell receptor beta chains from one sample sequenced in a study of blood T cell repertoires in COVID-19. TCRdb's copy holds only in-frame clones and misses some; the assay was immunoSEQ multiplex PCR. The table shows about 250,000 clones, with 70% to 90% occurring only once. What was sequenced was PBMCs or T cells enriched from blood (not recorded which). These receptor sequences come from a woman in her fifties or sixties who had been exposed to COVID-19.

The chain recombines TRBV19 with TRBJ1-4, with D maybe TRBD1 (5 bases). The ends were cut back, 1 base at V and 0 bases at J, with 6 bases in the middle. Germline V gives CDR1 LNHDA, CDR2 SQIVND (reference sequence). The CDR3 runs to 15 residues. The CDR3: CASSIGQTTNEKLFF. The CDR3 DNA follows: TGTGCCAGTAGTATAGGACAGACAACTAATGAAAAACTGTTTTTT.

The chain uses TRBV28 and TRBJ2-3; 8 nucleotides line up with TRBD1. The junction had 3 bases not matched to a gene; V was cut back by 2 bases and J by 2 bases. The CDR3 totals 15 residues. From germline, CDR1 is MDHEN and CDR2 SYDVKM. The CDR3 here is CASSLGRGLTDTQYF. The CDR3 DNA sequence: TGTGCCAGCAGTTTAGGCAGGGGGCTCACAGATACGCAGTATTTT. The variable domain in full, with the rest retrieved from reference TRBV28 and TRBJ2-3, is DVKVTQSSRYLVKRTGEKVFLECVQDMDHENMFWYRQDPGLGLRLIYFSYDVKMKEKGDIPEGYSVSREKKERFSLILESASTNQTSMYLCASSLGRGLTDTQYFGPGTRLTVL.

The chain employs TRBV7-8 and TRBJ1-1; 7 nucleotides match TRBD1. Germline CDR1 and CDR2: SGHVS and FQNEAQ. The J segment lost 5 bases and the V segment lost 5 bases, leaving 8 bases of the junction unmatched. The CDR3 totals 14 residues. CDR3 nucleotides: TGTGCCAGCAGCGTCAGACAGGGTGGAACTGAAGCTTTCTTT. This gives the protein CASSVRQGGTEAFF.

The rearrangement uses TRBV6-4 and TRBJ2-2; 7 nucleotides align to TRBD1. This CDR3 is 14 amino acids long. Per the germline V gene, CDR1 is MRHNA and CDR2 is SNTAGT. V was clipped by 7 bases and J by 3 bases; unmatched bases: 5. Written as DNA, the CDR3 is TGTGCCAGCAAAGGGGGCGCGGACACCGGGGAGCTGTTTTTT. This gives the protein CASKGGADTGELFF.

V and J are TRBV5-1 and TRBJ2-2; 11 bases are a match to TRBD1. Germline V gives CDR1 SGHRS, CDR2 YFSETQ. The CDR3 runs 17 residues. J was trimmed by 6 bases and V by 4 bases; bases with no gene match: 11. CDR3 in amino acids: CASSGTDRGQVAGELFF. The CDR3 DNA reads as TGCGCCAGCAGCGGAACGGACAGGGGGCAAGTTGCCGGGGAGCTGTTTTTT.

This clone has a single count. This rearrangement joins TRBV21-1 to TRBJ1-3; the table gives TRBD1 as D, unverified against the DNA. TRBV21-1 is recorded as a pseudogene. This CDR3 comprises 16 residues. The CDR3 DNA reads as TGTGCCAGCAGCAAACCGCCTACAGGTTTAGGAAACACCATATATTTT. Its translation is CASSKPPTGLGNTIYF.

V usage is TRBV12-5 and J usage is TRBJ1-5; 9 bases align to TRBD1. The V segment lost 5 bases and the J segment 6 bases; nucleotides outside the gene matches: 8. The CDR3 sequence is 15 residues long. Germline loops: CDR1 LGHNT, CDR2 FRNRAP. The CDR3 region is CASGPSGTGFQPQHF. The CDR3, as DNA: TGTGCTAGTGGTCCTTCCGGGACAGGGTTTCAGCCCCAGCATTTT.

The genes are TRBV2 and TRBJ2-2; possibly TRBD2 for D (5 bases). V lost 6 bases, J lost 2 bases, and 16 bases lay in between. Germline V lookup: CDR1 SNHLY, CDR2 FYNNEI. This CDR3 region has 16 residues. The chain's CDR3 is CASSEQGGLNTGELFF. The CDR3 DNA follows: TGTGCCAGCAGCGAACAAGGAGGACTTAACACCGGGGAGCTGTTTTTT.

CDR3 nucleotides: TGTGCCAGTAGTATCCGGAATGGGGAGGGAGCTTTCTTT. It is translated as CASSIRNGEGAFF. The chain couples TRBV19 to TRBJ1-1; no reliable D call. Germline CDR1 reads LNHDA; CDR2 reads SQIVND (reference sequence). The CDR3 consists of 13 residues. The V gene lost 3 bases and the J gene lost 10 bases, with 15 bases spanning the gap.

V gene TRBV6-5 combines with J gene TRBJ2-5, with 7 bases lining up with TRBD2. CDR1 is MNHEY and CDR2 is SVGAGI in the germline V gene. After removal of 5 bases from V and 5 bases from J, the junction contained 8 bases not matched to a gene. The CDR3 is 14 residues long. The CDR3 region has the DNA TGTGCCAGCAGTCGAGCGGGGAGGATGGAGACCCAGTACTTC. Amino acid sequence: CASSRAGRMETQYF.

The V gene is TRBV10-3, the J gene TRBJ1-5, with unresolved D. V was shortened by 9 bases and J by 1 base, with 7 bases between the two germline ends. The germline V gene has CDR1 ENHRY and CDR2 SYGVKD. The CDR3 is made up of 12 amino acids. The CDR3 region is CAIGQSNQPQHF. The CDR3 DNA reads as TGTGCCATTGGGCAGAGCAATCAGCCCCAGCATTTT.

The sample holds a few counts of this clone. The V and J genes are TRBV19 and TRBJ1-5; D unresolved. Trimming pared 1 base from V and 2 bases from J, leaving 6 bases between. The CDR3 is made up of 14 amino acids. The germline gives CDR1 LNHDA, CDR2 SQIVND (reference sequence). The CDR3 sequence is CASSIGAGNQPQHF. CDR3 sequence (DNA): TGTGCCAGTAGTATAGGGGCAGGCAATCAGCCCCAGCATTTT. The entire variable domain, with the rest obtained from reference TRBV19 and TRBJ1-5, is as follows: DGGITQSPKYLFRKEGQNVTLSCEQNLNHDAMYWYRQDPGQGLRLIYYSQIVNDFQKGDIAEGYSVSREKKESFPLTVTSAQKNPTAFYLCASSIGAGNQPQHFGDGTRLSIL.

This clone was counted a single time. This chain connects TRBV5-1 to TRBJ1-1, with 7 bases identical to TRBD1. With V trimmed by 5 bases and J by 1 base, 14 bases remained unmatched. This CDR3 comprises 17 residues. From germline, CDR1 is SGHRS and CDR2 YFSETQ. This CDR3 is CASRTNTGAAWNTEAFF. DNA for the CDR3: TGCGCCAGCAGGACGAATACAGGGGCCGCTTGGAACACTGAAGCTTTCTTT.

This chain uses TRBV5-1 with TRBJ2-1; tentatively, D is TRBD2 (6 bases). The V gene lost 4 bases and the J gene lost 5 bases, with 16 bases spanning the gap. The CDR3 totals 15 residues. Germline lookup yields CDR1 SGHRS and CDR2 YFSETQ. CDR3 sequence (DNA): TGCGCCAGCAGCCTCTCCGGGGGAGGTCACAATGAGCAGTTCTTC. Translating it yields CASSLSGGGHNEQFF.

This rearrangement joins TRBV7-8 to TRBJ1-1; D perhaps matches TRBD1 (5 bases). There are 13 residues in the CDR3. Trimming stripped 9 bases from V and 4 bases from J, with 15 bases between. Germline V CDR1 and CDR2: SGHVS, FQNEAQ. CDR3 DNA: TGTGCCAGTTCCGGGGGGTTCGGCACTGAAGCTTTCTTT. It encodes CASSGGFGTEAFF.

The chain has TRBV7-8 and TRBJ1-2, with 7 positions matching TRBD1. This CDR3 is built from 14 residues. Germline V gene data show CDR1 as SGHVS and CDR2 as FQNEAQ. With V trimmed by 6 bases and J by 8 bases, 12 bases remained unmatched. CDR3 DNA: TGTGCCAGCAGTCCCCTCTCACAGGGGAGAGGCTACACCTTC. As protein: CASSPLSQGRGYTF.

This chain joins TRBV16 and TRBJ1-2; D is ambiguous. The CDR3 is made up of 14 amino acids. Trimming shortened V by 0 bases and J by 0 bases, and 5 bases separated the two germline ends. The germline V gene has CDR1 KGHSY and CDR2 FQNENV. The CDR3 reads CASSQSPANYGYTF. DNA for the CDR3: TGTGCCAGCAGCCAATCCCCGGCTAACTATGGCTACACCTTC.

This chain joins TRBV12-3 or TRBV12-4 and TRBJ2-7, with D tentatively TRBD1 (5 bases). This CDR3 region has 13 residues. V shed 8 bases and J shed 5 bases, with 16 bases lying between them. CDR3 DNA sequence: TGTGCCAGCCGGTCCGAAGGCAGGGACGAGCAGTACTTC. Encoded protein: CASRSEGRDEQYF.

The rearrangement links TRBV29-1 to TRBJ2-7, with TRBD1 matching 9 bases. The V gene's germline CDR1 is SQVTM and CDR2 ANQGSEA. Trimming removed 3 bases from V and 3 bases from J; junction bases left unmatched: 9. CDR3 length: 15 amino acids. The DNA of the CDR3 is TGCAGCGTTGAGAGACCGGGACAGGGAGGCTACGAGCAGTACTTC. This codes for CSVERPGQGGYEQYF.

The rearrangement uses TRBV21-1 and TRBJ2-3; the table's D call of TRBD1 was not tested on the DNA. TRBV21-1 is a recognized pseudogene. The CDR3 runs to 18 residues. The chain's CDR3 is CASSKVNGPLPSTDTQYF. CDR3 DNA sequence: TGTGCCAGCAGCAAAGTGAATGGGCCTTTGCCTAGCACAGATACGCAGTATTTT.

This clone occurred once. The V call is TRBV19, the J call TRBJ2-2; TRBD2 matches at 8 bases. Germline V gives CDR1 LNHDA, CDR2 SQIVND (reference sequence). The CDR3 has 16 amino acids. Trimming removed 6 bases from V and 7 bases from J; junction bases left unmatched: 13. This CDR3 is CASSVREGSVGGELFF. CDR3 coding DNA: TGTGCCAGTAGCGTCCGGGAGGGTAGCGTCGGCGGGGAGCTGTTTTTT.

For the CDR3, the DNA is TGTGCCAGCAGCTTGGACAATCCCTCCTACGAGCAGTACTTC. Translation gives CASSLDNPSYEQYF. V gene TRBV11-2 combines with J gene TRBJ2-7, with D perhaps matching TRBD1 (5 bases). CDR1 is SGHAT, CDR2 FQNNGV, per germline. The CDR3 extends over 14 amino acids. Trimming took off 3 bases at V and 0 bases at J, with 9 bases between the two ends.

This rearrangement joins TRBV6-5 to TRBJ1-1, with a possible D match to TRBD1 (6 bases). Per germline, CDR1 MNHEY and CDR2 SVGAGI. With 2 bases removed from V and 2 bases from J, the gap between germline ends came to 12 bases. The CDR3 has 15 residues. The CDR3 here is CASSYRGQTNTEAFF. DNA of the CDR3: TGTGCCAGCAGTTACCGAGGACAGACAAACACTGAAGCTTTCTTT.

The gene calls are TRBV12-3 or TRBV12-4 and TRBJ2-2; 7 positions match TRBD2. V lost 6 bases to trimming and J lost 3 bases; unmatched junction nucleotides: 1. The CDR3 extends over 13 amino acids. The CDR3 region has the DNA TGTGCCAGCAGCCGGGAGGACACCGGGGAGCTGTTTTTT. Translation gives CASSREDTGELFF.

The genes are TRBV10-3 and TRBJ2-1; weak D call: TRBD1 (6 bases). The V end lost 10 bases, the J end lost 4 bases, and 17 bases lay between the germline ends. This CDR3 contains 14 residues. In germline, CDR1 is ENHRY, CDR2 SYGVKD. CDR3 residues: CATRLTGTYNEQFF. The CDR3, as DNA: TGTGCCACACGTCTAACAGGGACATACAATGAGCAGTTCTTC.

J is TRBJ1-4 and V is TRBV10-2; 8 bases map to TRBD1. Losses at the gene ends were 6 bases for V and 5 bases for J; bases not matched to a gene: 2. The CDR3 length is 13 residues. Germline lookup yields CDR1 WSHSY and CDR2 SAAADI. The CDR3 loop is CASRTGENEKLFF. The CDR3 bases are TGCGCCAGCAGGACAGGGGAGAATGAAAAACTGTTTTTT.

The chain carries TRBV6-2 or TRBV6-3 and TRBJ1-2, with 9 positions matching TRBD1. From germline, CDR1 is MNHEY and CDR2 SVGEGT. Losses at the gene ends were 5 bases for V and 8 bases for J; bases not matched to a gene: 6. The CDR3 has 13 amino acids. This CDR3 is CASSLDRGGGYTF. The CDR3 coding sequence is TGTGCCAGCAGTCTGGACAGGGGAGGCGGCTACACCTTC.

CDR3 amino acids: CASSPRVWSSPLHF. The DNA of the CDR3 is TGTGCCAGCAGTCCCAGGGTCTGGAGTTCACCCCTCCACTTT. The J gene is TRBJ1-6, the V gene TRBV6-5; TRBD1 is a possible D gene (5 bases). V dropped 5 bases and J dropped 9 bases, with 14 bases sitting between them. Germline CDR1 MNHEY, CDR2 SVGAGI. The CDR3 has 14 residues.

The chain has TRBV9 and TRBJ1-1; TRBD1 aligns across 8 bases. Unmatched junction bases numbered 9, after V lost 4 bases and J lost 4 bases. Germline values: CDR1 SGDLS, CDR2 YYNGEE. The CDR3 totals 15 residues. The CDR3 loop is CASSNLGQGGTEAFF. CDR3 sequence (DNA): TGTGCCAGCAGCAACCTTGGACAGGGAGGCACTGAAGCTTTCTTT.

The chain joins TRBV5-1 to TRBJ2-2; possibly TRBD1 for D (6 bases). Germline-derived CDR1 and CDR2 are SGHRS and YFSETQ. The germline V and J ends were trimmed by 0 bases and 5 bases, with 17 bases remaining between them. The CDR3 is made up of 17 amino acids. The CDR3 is CASSLASHRGGTGELFF. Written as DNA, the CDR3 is TGCGCCAGCAGCTTGGCCTCACATAGAGGGGGAACCGGGGAGCTGTTTTTT.

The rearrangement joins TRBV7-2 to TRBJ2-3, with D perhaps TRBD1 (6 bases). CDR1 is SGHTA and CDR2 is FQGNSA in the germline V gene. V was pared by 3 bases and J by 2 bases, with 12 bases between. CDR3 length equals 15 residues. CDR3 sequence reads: CASSFGTRSTDTQYF. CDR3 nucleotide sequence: TGTGCCAGCAGCTTCGGGACACGCTCCACAGATACGCAGTATTTT. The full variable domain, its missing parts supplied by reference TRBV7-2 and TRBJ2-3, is GAGVSQSPSNKVTEKGKDVELRCDPISGHTALYWYRQSLGQGLEFLIYFQGNSAPDKSGLPSDRFSAERTGGSVSTLTIQRTQQEDSAVYLCASSFGTRSTDTQYFGPGTRLTVL.